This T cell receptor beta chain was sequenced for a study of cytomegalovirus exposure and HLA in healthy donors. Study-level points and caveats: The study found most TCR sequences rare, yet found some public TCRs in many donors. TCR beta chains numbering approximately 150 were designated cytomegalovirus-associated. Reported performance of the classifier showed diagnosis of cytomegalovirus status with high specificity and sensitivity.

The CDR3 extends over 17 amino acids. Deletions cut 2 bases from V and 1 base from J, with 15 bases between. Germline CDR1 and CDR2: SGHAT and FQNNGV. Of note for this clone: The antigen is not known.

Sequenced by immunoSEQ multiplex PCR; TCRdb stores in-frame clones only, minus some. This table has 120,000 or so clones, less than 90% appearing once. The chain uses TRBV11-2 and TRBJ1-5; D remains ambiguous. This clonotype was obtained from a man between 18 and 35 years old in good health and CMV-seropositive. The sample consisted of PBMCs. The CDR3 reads CASSLSPLGRSNQPQHF. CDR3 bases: TGTGCCAGCAGCTTATCCCCTTTGGGGAGGAGCAATCAGCCCCAGCATTTT.